A single sample gave rise to the 9 T cell receptor beta chains below, sequenced in a study of blood T cell repertoires in COVID-19 (dated by TCRdb to 2018 to 2021). The receptor library was made with the immunoSEQ multiplex PCR assay. The clones in this table, taken by TCRdb from immuneACCESS, are in-frame only. Not every clone is retained; where verified, under half of the shortfall comes from an unresolved V gene, and the cause of the rest is unknown. The sample includes around 110,000 clones, with over 70% observed a single time. The top ten clonotypes cover approximately 0.88% of the sample. The specimen was peripheral blood. The receptors derive from a human donor with acute or convalescent COVID-19. The donor label of this sample is uncertain.

The chain joins TRBV11-2 to TRBJ2-1, with TRBD1 as a possible D gene (6 bases). Trimming shortened V by 5 bases and J by 10 bases, and 24 bases separated the two germline ends. Germline V gene lookup returns CDR1 SGHAT and CDR2 FQNNGV. The CDR3 extends over 16 amino acids. DNA for the CDR3: TGTGCCAGCAGCCGCACGGCGGTATCAGGGGTAGGGGAGCAGTTCTTC. Protein sequence: CASSRTAVSGVGEQFF.

This clone has only a few counts. The chain recombines TRBV11-3 with TRBJ2-3; 7 nucleotides match TRBD2. The CDR3 is made up of 12 amino acids. Losses at the gene ends were 3 bases for V and 9 bases for J; bases not matched to a gene: 3. Germline V gene lookup returns CDR1 SGHNT and CDR2 YENEEA. The CDR3 bases are TGTGCCAGCAGCTTGGGAGGGCAGACGCAGTATTTT. The encoded protein is CASSLGGQTQYF.

This clone has just a few counts. This chain links TRBV29-1 with TRBJ2-5, with D hard to call. This CDR3 is 10 amino acids long. CDR1 is SQVTM and CDR2 is ANQGSEA in the germline V gene. V was shortened by 5 bases and J by 5 bases, with 6 bases between the two germline ends. This CDR3 is CSVLVETQYF. CDR3 coding DNA: TGCAGCGTTCTAGTGGAGACCCAGTACTTC.

The chain employs TRBV11-2 and TRBJ2-3; 8 nucleotides align to TRBD2. Germline V gene lookup returns CDR1 SGHAT and CDR2 FQNNGV. The CDR3 consists of 16 residues. The J segment lost 1 base and the V segment lost 5 bases, leaving 8 bases of the junction unmatched. As DNA, the CDR3 is TGTGCCAGCAGCATAACGGCGGGGGGACGCACAGATACGCAGTATTTT. Its translation is CASSITAGGRTDTQYF.

The chain couples TRBV9 to TRBJ2-3; the match to TRBD1 covers 7 bases. Germline CDR1 and CDR2: SGDLS and YYNGEE. The CDR3 is 16 amino acids. The V and J ends lost 0 bases and 2 bases, in that order; junction bases with no gene match: 6. The CDR3 DNA follows: TGTGCCAGCAGCGTAGTCGGCAGGGGGTCCACAGATACGCAGTATTTT. It codes for CASSVVGRGSTDTQYF.

This chain links TRBV13 with TRBJ2-1, with 8 bases identical to TRBD2. The CDR3 spans 15 residues. Germline CDR1 PRHDT, CDR2 FYEKMQ (reference sequence). The ends lost 3 bases at V and 7 bases at J; junction bases unmatched: 8. DNA of the CDR3: TGTGCCAGCAGCTTCCGTGGCGGGGGGTATAATGAGCAGTTCTTC. Translating gives CASSFRGGGYNEQFF.

This clone was found once. The chain employs TRBV3-1 (or the pseudogene TRBV3-2) and TRBJ1-1, with a possible D match to TRBD1 (5 bases). Germline V gene data show CDR1 as LGHDT and CDR2 as YNNKEL (reference sequence). The germline V and J ends were trimmed by 6 bases and 9 bases, with 14 bases remaining between them. This CDR3 is built from 12 residues. DNA of the CDR3: TGTGCCAGCAGGGCGACAGTCCAAAAAGCTTTCTTT. This translates into CASRATVQKAFF.

This chain links TRBV2 with TRBJ2-2; 8 bases are a match to TRBD2. Germline CDR1 and CDR2: SNHLY and FYNNEI. The ends lost 7 bases at V and 1 base at J; junction bases unmatched: 2. The CDR3 has 14 amino acids. CDR3 bases: TGTGCCAGCATAAGCGGGAGGAACACCGGGGAGCTGTTTTTT. This gives the protein CASISGRNTGELFF.

In its sample, this clone was seen a few times. The chain joins TRBV27 to TRBJ1-1; D not certain. The CDR3 runs to 15 residues. Germline V lookup: CDR1 MNHEY, CDR2 SMNVEV (reference sequence). V lost 5 bases, J lost 3 bases, and 16 bases lay in between. CDR3 sequence reads: CASSEAAASHTEAFF. The CDR3 DNA reads TGTGCCAGCAGTGAGGCAGCTGCTTCACACACTGAAGCTTTCTTT.